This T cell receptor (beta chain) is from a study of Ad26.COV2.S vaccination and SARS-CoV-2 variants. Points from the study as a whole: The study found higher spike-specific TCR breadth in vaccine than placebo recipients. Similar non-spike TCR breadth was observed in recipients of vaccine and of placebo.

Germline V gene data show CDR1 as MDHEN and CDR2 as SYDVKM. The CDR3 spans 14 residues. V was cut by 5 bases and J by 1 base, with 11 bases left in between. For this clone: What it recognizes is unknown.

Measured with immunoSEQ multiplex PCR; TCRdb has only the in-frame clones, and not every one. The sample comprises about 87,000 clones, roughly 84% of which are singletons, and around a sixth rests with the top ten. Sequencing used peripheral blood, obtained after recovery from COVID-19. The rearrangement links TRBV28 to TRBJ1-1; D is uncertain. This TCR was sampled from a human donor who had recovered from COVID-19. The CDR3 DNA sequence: TGTGCCAGCAGTATCCCTGTAGGGAACACTGAAGCTTTCTTT. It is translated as CASSIPVGNTEAFF.